This T cell receptor beta chain originates from a study of CXCR4 blockade with PD-1 therapy in pancreatic cancer (dated by TCRdb to the late 2010s). About the full investigation: The study analyzed resected pancreatic ductal adenocarcinoma using multiplex immunohistochemistry and TCRbeta immunosequencing, along with ex vivo slice culture to test PD-1 and CXCR4 blockade. Two geographically distinct regions were TCR-sequenced from each of roughly six tumors to assess intratumoral heterogeneity.

TCRbeta CDR3 regions were immunosequenced from extracted DNA using the immunoSEQ Assay at Adaptive Biotechnologies. As for how the authors treated the data: To measure the absolute abundance of each unique TCRbeta CDR3, the sequences were collapsed and filtered. Clonality, calculated using only productive in-frame rearrangements, was defined as 1 minus Pielou's evenness. Regional overlap was measured by following the top 100 nucleotide rearrangements across paired samples, and the Morisita index was used to compare paired samples with unrelated samples. The immunoSEQ Rearrangement Details tool was used to assess whether nucleotide rearrangements converged onto identical amino acid sequences. TCRdb mirrors the immuneACCESS table, restricted to in-frame sequences. Some clones are absent from its copies; in checked studies, under half trace to an unresolved V gene, and the reason for the others is unknown. The D gene and trimming were derived from the DNA, and the V and J assignments and clone size from that table. This sample is represented by about 15,000 clones; around 72% of them were singletons. Under 7.5% of the sample lies in the top ten.

What the work shows at the level of the full study, not this receptor alone: Because only TCRbeta chains were sequenced, true antigen-specificity overlap among the convergent dominant clones remained unconfirmed, awaiting paired alpha-beta single-cell sequencing. The frequency of each amino acid clone correlated strongly with the number of distinct nucleotide rearrangements encoding that clone, suggesting convergent selection driven by common tumor antigens. Tumors had clonal expansion, with a mean productive clonality of around 0.15 compared with roughly 0.05 in healthy blood, yet clonality showed no correlation with survival.

None of the patients whose archived tumor blocks were used had received neoadjuvant therapy prior to resection. The preserved-tissue arm of the study used 30 or so surgical resection samples from 20 to 25 previously untreated pancreatic ductal adenocarcinoma patients. DNA for the resection arm was extracted from ten 5-micron curls of FFPE tumor lying next to the multiplex immunohistochemistry slide. As to this clone: No antigen is known for it. Per-nucleotide qualities are absent, and no much larger clonotype sits a single base away.

Trimming leaves V shorter by 6 bases and J shorter by 7 bases, with the junction holding 18 bases beyond the gene matches. According to the germline V gene, CDR1 reads SQVTM and CDR2 reads ANQGSEA. The CDR3, from cysteine to phenylalanine, totals 16 residues. Only the CDR3 DNA stays, 48 bases, in frame from base 1. The TCR originated in a human donor with pancreatic ductal adenocarcinoma. Sequencing used tumor tissue. The sequence joins TRBV29-1 to TRBJ2-1; 7 of the junction bases match TRBD2. The CDR3 is CSVDLSQAGVYNEQFF. The DNA sequence follows: TGCAGCGTCGACCTCTCCCAGGCGGGAGTGTATAATGAGCAGTTCTTC.